Below are 24 T cell receptor beta chains sequenced from a single sample in a study of CD8+CD57+ T cells in acquired aplastic anemia. Patients selected for sequencing had displayed CD8+CD57+ cell expansion by flow cytometry. Investigators profiled TCR beta VDJ and CDR3 from genomic DNA template. TCRdb fed the reads into MiXCR, producing one record per CDR3 protein. The table includes roughly 500,000 distinct CDR3 sequences, around a third detected once. Sequencing was done on a sample of sorted CD4+, CD8+, or CD8+CD57+ T cells (not recorded which) from PBMCs. These receptors originate from a human donor with aplastic anemia.

In regard to this clonotype: A much larger clone differs from this one at a single base, so this may be a read error. As DNA, the CDR3 is TGCAGTGCTAGCCGAACTAACTATGGCTGCACCTTC. It is translated as CSASRTNYGCTF. The chain joins TRBV20-1 to TRBJ1-2; D is unresolved. The CDR3 has 12 amino acids. Germline assignment: CDR1 DFQATT and CDR2 SNEGSKA (reference sequence).

In its sample, this clonotype was seen once. This sequence joins TRBV12-3 or TRBV12-4 and TRBJ1-2; no firm D call. Between the trimmed V and J ends, which lost 4 bases and 8 bases, there was a span of 11 bases. The CDR3 extends over 12 amino acids. Here the CDR3 reads CASSSGIEGYTF. The CDR3 DNA reads as TGTGCCAGCAGTTCAGGAATAGAGGGCTACACCTTC.

J is TRBJ2-5 and V is TRBV2; D remains unclear. Germline-derived CDR1 and CDR2 are SNHLY and FYNNEI. The germline V and J ends were trimmed by 5 bases and 5 bases, with 12 bases remaining between them. This CDR3 comprises 13 residues. CDR3 DNA: TGTGCCAGCAGTTTTAGGCAAGGCGAGACCCAGTACTTC. Protein product: CASSFRQGETQYF.

This clonotype was picked up one time. V gene TRBV9 combines with J gene TRBJ2-5, with 9 bases lining up with TRBD1. Trimming at V came to 7 bases and at J to 11 bases, leaving 9 bases not matched to a gene. The CDR3 totals 12 residues. Per the germline V gene, CDR1 is SGDLS and CDR2 is YYNGEE. For the CDR3, the DNA is TGTGCCAGCCAACGGCCCGGACAGGGGCAGTACTTC. Translation: CASQRPGQGQYF.

This chain links TRBV10-3 with TRBJ1-5, with D perhaps TRBD1 (6 bases). From germline, CDR1 is ENHRY and CDR2 SYGVKD. The V end lost 6 bases, the J end lost 2 bases, and 14 bases lay between the germline ends. The CDR3 covers 15 residues. CDR3 protein: CAISEQGFGNQPQHF. As DNA, the CDR3 is TGTGCCATCAGCGAACAGGGTTTCGGCAATCAGCCCCAGCATTTT.

This clonotype came up a few times. V usage is TRBV12-5 and J usage is TRBJ2-7, with D perhaps being TRBD1 or TRBD2 (5 bases each). This CDR3 spans 13 amino acids. Germline CDR1 LGHNT, CDR2 FRNRAP. Trimming cost V 3 bases and J 4 bases, with 10 bases left between them. The CDR3 is CASGFGTLYEQYF. The CDR3 nucleotides are TGTGCTAGTGGTTTCGGGACCTTGTACGAGCAGTACTTC.

The chain links TRBV30 to TRBJ2-7; 8 bases match TRBD2. The CDR3 is 13 amino acids. After removal of 5 bases from V and 6 bases from J, the junction contained 9 bases not matched to a gene. Germline V gene data show CDR1 as GTSNPN and CDR2 as SVGIG (reference sequence). The CDR3 coding sequence is TGTGCCTGGGGAACCCGGCGGGGGGCCGAGCAGTACTTC. Its translation: CAWGTRRGAEQYF.

This clonotype showed up many times. The chain recombines TRBV14 with TRBJ2-3; D not certain. The length of the CDR3 is 12 residues. In germline, CDR1 is SGHDN, CDR2 FVKESK. Trimming shortened V by 2 bases and J by 5 bases, and 5 bases separated the two germline ends. The CDR3 here is CASSQFRDTQYF. The CDR3, as DNA: TGTGCCAGCAGCCAATTTAGAGATACGCAGTATTTT.

Turning to this clonotype: A much larger clone differs by one base, so this may be a read error. The chain couples TRBV9 to TRBJ1-1; D remains ambiguous. Germline V gives CDR1 SGDLS, CDR2 YYNGEE. There are 14 residues in the CDR3. The CDR3 region is CASSRAPMNAEAFF. The CDR3 DNA sequence: TGTGCCAGCAGCCGCGCACCGATGAACGCTGAAGCTTTCTTT.

A remark on this clonotype: Relative to the germline gene, one junction end is altered; a read error may explain this. The rearrangement uses TRBV10-3 and TRBJ1-1; D is unclear. The germline CDR1 and CDR2 sequences are ENHRY and SYGVKD. This CDR3 region has 14 residues. The CDR3: CASSYSSPLAEAFF. CDR3 coding DNA: TGTGCCAGCAGTTACTCGAGCCCGCTCGCTGAAGCTTTCTTT.

This clonotype was picked up many times. V usage is TRBV10-3 and J usage is TRBJ1-2; D may be TRBD1 (5 bases). Trimming took off 0 bases at V and 0 bases at J, with 8 bases between the two ends. The CDR3 runs 15 residues. CDR1 and CDR2 from the germline V gene are ENHRY and SYGVKD. CDR3 loop: CAISESDSPNYGYTF. The CDR3, as DNA: TGTGCCATCAGTGAGTCTGACAGCCCTAACTATGGCTACACCTTC.

The gene calls are TRBV2 and TRBJ2-2; TRBD2 aligns across 9 bases. The CDR3 is 16 residues long. Germline V gene lookup returns CDR1 SNHLY and CDR2 FYNNEI. J was trimmed by 4 bases and V by 2 bases; bases with no gene match: 5. This CDR3 is CASSEIAGAGTGELFF. The CDR3 DNA reads as TGTGCCAGCAGTGAAATAGCGGGGGCGGGCACCGGGGAGCTGTTTTTT. Complete variable domain (other parts from reference TRBV2 and TRBJ2-2): EPEVTQTPSHQVTQMGQEVILRCVPISNHLYFYWYRQILGQKVEFLVSFYNNEISEKSEIFDDQFSVERPDGSNFTLKIRSTKLEDSAMYFCASSEIAGAGTGELFFGEGSRLTVL.

This clonotype was detected only a few times. The chain carries TRBV9 and TRBJ2-1; D is perhaps TRBD2 (5 bases). The germline V gene encodes CDR1 SGDLS and CDR2 YYNGEE. The ends were cut back, 4 bases at V and 6 bases at J, with 11 bases in the middle. The CDR3 runs 13 residues. The DNA of the CDR3 is TGTGCCAGCAGCCTCCGGGATGCCAATGAGCAGTTCTTC. Translating gives CASSLRDANEQFF.

The V gene is TRBV11-2, the J gene TRBJ2-3; 15 bases map to TRBD2. The germline V gene encodes CDR1 SGHAT and CDR2 FQNNGV. The V and J ends lost 1 base and 4 bases, in that order; junction bases with no gene match: 9. The CDR3 is 19 residues long. The CDR3 nucleotides read TGTGCCAGCAGCTTAGGGACTAGCGGGGGGGCGATTTCAGCAGATACGCAGTATTTT. Amino acid sequence: CASSLGTSGGAISADTQYF. Together with reference TRBV11-2 and TRBJ2-3, the CDR3 gives the full variable domain: EAGVAQSPRYKIIEKRQSVAFWCNPISGHATLYWYQQILGQGPKLLIQFQNNGVVDDSQLPKDRFSAERLKGVDSTLKIQPAKLEDSAVYLCASSLGTSGGAISADTQYFGPGTRLTVL.

V is TRBV6-1 and J is TRBJ1-5; D call uncertain. CDR1 is MNHNS and CDR2 is SASEGT in the germline V gene. CDR3 length: 15 amino acids. Trimming shortened V by 6 bases and J by 0 bases, and 12 bases separated the two germline ends. The CDR3 loop reads CASSRKAVSNQPQHF. In DNA, the CDR3 is TGTGCCAGCAGCCGTAAGGCTGTTAGCAATCAGCCCCAGCATTTT.

This clonotype showed up many times. The chain has TRBV9 and TRBJ2-1; 8 bases map to TRBD2. The CDR3 is 14 amino acids. J lost 6 bases, V lost 3 bases, and 5 bases had no gene match. CDR1 and CDR2 from the germline V gene are SGDLS and YYNGEE. This chain's CDR3 is CASSATGTSNEQFF. CDR3 coding DNA: TGTGCCAGCAGCGCCACCGGGACTAGCAATGAGCAGTTCTTC.

This chain uses TRBV4-2 with TRBJ2-1; D is undetermined. Germline V lookup: CDR1 LGHNA, CDR2 YNFKEQ. The CDR3 has 13 residues. Deletions cut 0 bases from V and 7 bases from J, with 7 bases between. The CDR3 nucleotides are TGTGCCAGCAGCCAAGAATACGGTAATGAGCAGTTCTTC. It specifies CASSQEYGNEQFF.

This clonotype was seen only a few times. The chain uses TRBV25-1 and TRBJ2-3, with 11 nucleotides matching TRBD2. Germline CDR1 MGHDK, CDR2 SYGVNS. J lost 6 bases, V lost 2 bases, and 10 bases had no gene match. The CDR3 extends over 17 amino acids. Here the CDR3 DNA reads TGTGCCAGCAGTGAAACTAGCGGGGGCCCTCGCGCGGATACGCAGTATTTT. It yields the protein CASSETSGGPRADTQYF. The full variable domain, in which reference TRBV25-1 and TRBJ2-3 provide the parts outside the CDR3, is EADIYQTPRYLVIGTGKKITLECSQTMGHDKMYWYQQDPGMELHLIHYSYGVNSTEKGDLSSESTVSRIRTEHFPLTLESARPSHTSQYLCASSETSGGPRADTQYFGPGTRLTVL.

The J gene is TRBJ1-5, the V gene TRBV7-2; no definite D call. Germline CDR1 reads SGHTA; CDR2 reads FQGNSA. The CDR3 extends over 16 amino acids. Trimming removed 5 bases from V and 6 bases from J, with 20 bases in between. CDR3 sequence reads: CASSPYREARGQPQHF. In DNA, the CDR3 is TGTGCCAGCAGCCCTTACCGGGAGGCTAGAGGTCAGCCCCAGCATTTT.

This clonotype was seen ten or more times. The CDR3 spells CASSFLGLSFYGYTF. The CDR3 DNA sequence: TGTGCCAGCAGCTTCTTGGGGCTCAGCTTCTATGGCTACACCTTC. This sequence joins TRBV7-2 and TRBJ1-2; a possible D gene is TRBD1 (5 bases). Looked up from germline, CDR1 is SGHTA and CDR2 is FQGNSA. This CDR3 is built from 15 residues. V was clipped by 3 bases and J by 4 bases, with 15 bases between them.

This clonotype was seen repeatedly, ten times or more. For the CDR3, the DNA is TGTGCCAGTAGATCGGTGGAGGGGAGCAATCAGCCCCAGCATTTT. Translated: CASRSVEGSNQPQHF. The chain has TRBV19 and TRBJ1-5, with D maybe TRBD1 (5 bases). Germline CDR1 and CDR2: LNHDA and SQIVND (reference sequence). The CDR3 is 15 residues long. The germline V and J ends were trimmed by 6 bases and 1 base, with 13 bases remaining between them. Based on the CDR3 plus reference TRBV19 and TRBJ1-5, the full variable domain is DGGITQSPKYLFRKEGQNVTLSCEQNLNHDAMYWYRQDPGQGLRLIYYSQIVNDFQKGDIAEGYSVSREKKESFPLTVTSAQKNPTAFYLCASRSVEGSNQPQHFGDGTRLSIL.

This clonotype has a count of ten or more. This chain connects TRBV19 to TRBJ1-5, with a possible D match to TRBD1 (6 bases). V was shortened by 4 bases and J by 7 bases, with 11 bases between the two germline ends. The CDR3 loop spans 13 amino acids. Per the germline V gene, CDR1 is LNHDA and CDR2 is SQIVND (reference sequence). CDR3: CASSSGGRQPQHF. The CDR3 DNA is TGTGCCAGTAGTAGCGGGGGCCGGCAGCCCCAGCATTTT.

This clonotype was picked up a small number of times. This chain joins TRBV27 and TRBJ1-2; the D gene is possibly TRBD1 (5 bases). The CDR3 is made up of 13 amino acids. Looked up from germline, CDR1 is MNHEY and CDR2 is SMNVEV (reference sequence). Trimming removed 6 bases from V and 2 bases from J, with 10 bases in between. The chain's CDR3 is CASRIGVNYGYTF. The CDR3 bases are TGTGCCAGCAGGATAGGGGTGAACTATGGCTACACCTTC.

In this sample, this clonotype turned up many times. CDR3 bases: TGTGCCAGCAGCGTACATAGACAGGGTACCGGCTACACCTTC. As protein: CASSVHRQGTGYTF. V and J are TRBV9 and TRBJ1-2; 7 bases agree with TRBD1. Germline assignment: CDR1 SGDLS and CDR2 YYNGEE. This CDR3 has 14 residues. Trimming at V came to 1 base and at J to 8 bases, leaving 8 bases not matched to a gene.